This T cell receptor beta chain originates from a study of response to subunit inactivated influenza vaccine. TCRdb analysed the RT-PCR reads with MiXCR anew, one entry per CDR3 protein. Counted here are over 150,000 distinct CDR3 sequences, about an eighth occurring once; the ten biggest clones make up roughly 24%. Study conclusions and caveats: Authors proposed each seasonal influenza vaccination draws in few new T cells.

This clonotype was seen many times. The antigen remains undetermined. V was trimmed by 3 bases and J by 8 bases, leaving 17 bases between them. The CDR3 consists of 15 residues. Specimen: CD8+ T cells sorted from PBMCs, collected 5 to 6 days after vaccination. This chain links TRBV12-3 or TRBV12-4 with TRBJ2-1; D is possibly TRBD1 (6 bases). The clonotype originates from a man in his fifties or sixties who received an inactivated influenza vaccine. The CDR3 coding sequence is TGTGCCAGCAGTTTGTTGGTCAGGGGTGGGGATGAGCAGTTCTTC. This encodes CASSLLVRGGDEQFF.